This T cell receptor (beta chain) was found in a study of cytomegalovirus exposure and HLA in healthy donors. Study-wide findings and caveats: It was reportedly the case that the classifier diagnosed cytomegalovirus status with high specificity and sensitivity.

Per the germline V gene, CDR1 is SGHNT and CDR2 is YENEEA. The CDR3 totals 14 residues. Trimming took off 1 base at V and 3 bases at J, with 7 bases between the two ends. About this clone: Its antigen is currently unknown.

60 Vbeta and 13 Jbeta primers were used in PCR. The protocol was immunoSEQ multiplex PCR, while the TCRdb copy is restricted to in-frame clones and leaves out a portion. In the table there are roughly 180,000 clones, approximately 85% of which are singletons. The sequence came from a girl aged 10 to 17 in good health and CMV-seropositive. V gene TRBV11-3 combines with J gene TRBJ1-5; no definite D call. Sequenced: PBMCs. CDR3 region: CASSLGSYNQPQHF. DNA of the CDR3: TGTGCCAGCAGCTTAGGCTCCTACAATCAGCCCCAGCATTTT.